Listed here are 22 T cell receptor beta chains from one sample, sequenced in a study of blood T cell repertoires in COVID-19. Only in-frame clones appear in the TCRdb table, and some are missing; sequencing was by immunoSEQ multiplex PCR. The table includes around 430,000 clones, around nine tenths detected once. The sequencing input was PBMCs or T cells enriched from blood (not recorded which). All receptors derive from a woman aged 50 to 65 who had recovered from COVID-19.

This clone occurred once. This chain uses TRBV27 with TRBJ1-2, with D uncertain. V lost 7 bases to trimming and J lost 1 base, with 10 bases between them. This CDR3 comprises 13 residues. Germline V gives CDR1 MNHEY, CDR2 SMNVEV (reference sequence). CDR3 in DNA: TGTGCCAGCAAAATCGGGGATAACTATGGCTACACCTTC. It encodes CASKIGDNYGYTF.

The CDR3 coding sequence is TGTGCCAGCAGTCGGGACAGGGGACTTGGGGAAAAACTGTTTTTT. It translates to CASSRDRGLGEKLFF. The V call is TRBV6-6, the J call TRBJ1-4; TRBD1 matches 10 bases. V lost 5 bases to trimming and J lost 8 bases; unmatched junction nucleotides: 8. Germline CDR1 and CDR2: MNHNY and SVGAGI (reference sequence). CDR3 size: 15 residues.

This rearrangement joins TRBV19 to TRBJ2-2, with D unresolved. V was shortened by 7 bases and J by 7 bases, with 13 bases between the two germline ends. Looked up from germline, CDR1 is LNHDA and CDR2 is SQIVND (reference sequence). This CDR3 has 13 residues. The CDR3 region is CASKRTSIGELFF. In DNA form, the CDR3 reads TGTGCCAGTAAACGTACCTCTATCGGGGAGCTGTTTTTT.

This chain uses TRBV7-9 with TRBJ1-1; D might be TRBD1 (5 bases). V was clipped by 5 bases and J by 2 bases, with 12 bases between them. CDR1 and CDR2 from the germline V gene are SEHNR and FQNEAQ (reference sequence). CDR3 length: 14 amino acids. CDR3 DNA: TGTGCCAGCAGCCCAAAAGACAGAAACACTGAAGCTTTCTTT. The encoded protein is CASSPKDRNTEAFF.

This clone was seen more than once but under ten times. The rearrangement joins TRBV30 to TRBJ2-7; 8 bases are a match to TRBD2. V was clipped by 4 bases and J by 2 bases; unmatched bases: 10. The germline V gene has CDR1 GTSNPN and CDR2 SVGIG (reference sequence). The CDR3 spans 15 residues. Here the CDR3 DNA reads TGTGCCTGGAATACGGGAGCGGGGGCCGCCTACGAGCAGTACTTC. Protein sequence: CAWNTGAGAAYEQYF.

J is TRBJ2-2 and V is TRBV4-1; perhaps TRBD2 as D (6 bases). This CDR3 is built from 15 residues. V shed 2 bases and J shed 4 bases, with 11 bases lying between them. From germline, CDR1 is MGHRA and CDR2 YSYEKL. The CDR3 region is CASSQLGGTTGELFF. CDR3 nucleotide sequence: TGCGCCAGCAGCCAACTCGGCGGGACCACCGGGGAGCTGTTTTTT.

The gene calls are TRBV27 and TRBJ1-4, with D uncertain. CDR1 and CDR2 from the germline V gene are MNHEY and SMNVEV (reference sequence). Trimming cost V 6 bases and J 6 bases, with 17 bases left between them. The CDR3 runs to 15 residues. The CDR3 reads CASRSHPPRDEKLFF. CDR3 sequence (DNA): TGTGCCAGCAGGTCCCACCCGCCGCGGGATGAAAAACTGTTTTTT.

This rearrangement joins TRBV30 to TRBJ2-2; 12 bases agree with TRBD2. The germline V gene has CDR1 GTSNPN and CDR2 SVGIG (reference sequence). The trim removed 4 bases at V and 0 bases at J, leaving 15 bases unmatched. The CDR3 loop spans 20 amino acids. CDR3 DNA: TGTGCCTGGAACCCTAACAGAAGGACTAGCGGGGCCCCGAACACCGGGGAGCTGTTTTTT. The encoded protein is CAWNPNRRTSGAPNTGELFF.

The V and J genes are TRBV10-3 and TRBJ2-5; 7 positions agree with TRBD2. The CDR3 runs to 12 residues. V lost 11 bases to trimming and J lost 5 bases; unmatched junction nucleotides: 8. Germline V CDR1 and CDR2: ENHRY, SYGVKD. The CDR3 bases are TGTGCCTCGGGGACTACGGGGGAGACCCAGTACTTC. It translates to CASGTTGETQYF.

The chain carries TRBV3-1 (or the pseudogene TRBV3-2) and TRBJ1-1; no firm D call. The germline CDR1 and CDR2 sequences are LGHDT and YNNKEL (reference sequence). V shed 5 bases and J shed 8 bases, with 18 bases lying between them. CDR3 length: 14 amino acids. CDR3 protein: CASSSYSVGEEAFF. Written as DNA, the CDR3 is TGTGCCAGCAGCTCCTATAGCGTCGGGGAGGAAGCTTTCTTT.

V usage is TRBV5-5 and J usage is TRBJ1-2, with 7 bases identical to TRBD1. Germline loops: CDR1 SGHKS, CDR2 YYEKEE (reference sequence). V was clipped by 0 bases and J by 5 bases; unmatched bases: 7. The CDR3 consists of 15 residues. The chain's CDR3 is CASSLGGGSSYGYTF. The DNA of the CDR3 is TGTGCCAGCAGCTTGGGAGGGGGCTCTAGTTATGGCTACACCTTC. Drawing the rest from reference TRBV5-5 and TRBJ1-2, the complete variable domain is DAGVTQSPTHLIKTRGQQVTLRCSPISGHKSVSWYQQVLGQGPQFIFQYYEKEERGRGNFPDRFSARQFPNYSSELNVNALLLGDSALYLCASSLGGGSSYGYTFGSGTRLTVV.

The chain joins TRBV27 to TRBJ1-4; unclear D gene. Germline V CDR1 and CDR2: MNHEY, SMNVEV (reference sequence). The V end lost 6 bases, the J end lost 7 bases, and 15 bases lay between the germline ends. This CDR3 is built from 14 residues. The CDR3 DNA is TGTGCCAGCAGCCCATCGGCGGGTTTTGAAAAACTGTTTTTT. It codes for CASSPSAGFEKLFF.

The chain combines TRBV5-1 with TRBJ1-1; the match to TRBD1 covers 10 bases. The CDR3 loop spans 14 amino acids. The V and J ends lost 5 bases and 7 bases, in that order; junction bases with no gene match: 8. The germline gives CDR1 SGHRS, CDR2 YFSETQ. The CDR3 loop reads CASRTGTGEFEAFF. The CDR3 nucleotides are TGCGCCAGCAGAACCGGGACAGGGGAGTTTGAAGCTTTCTTT.

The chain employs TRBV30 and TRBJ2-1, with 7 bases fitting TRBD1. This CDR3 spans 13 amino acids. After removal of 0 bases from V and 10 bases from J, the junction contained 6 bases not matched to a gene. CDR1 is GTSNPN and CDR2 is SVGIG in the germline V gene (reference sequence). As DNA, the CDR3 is TGTGCCTGGAGTGTACAGGGGCAGGGCGAGCAGTTCTTC. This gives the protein CAWSVQGQGEQFF.

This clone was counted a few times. The CDR3 is CSAAELYGSPLHF. In DNA, the CDR3 is TGCAGCGCCGCGGAGCTATATGGTTCACCCCTCCACTTT. The chain joins TRBV29-1 to TRBJ1-6; no reliable D call. V lost 7 bases, J lost 9 bases, and 16 bases lay in between. This CDR3 comprises 13 residues. Germline V gene sequence: CDR1 SQVTM, CDR2 ANQGSEA.

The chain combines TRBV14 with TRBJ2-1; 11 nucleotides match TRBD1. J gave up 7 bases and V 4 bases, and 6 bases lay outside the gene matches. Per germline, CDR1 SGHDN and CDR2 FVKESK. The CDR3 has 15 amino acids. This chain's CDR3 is CASSPRRDRGNEQFF. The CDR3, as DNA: TGTGCCAGCAGCCCCCGACGGGACAGGGGGAATGAGCAGTTCTTC.

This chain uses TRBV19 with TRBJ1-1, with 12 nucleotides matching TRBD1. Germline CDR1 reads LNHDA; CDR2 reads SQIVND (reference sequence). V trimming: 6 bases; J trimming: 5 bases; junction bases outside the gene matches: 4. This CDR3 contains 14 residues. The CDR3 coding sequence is TGTGCCAGTAGCGGGACAGGGGGCTTGACTGAAGCTTTCTTT. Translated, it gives CASSGTGGLTEAFF.

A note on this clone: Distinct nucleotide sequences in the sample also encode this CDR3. CDR3 protein: CASSSGGSGNTIYF. The CDR3 region has the DNA TGTGCCAGCAGCTCGGGTGGCTCTGGAAACACCATATATTTT. The chain joins TRBV7-9 to TRBJ1-3; unclear D gene. CDR3 length equals 14 residues. Between the trimmed V and J ends, which lost 4 bases and 0 bases, there was a span of 7 bases. Looked up from germline, CDR1 is SEHNR and CDR2 is FQNEAQ (reference sequence).

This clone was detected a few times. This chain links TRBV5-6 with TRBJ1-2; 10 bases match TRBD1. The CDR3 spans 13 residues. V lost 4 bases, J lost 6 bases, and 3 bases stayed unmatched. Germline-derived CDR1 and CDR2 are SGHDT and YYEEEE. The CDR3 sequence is CASSPGTGDGYTF. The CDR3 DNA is TGTGCCAGCAGCCCCGGGACAGGGGATGGCTACACCTTC.

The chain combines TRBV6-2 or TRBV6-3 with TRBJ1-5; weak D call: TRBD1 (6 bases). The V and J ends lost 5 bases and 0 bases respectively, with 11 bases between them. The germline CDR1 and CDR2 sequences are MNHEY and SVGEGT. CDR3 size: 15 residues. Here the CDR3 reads CASSPTGASNQPQHF. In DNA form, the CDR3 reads TGTGCCAGCAGTCCGACAGGAGCTAGCAATCAGCCCCAGCATTTT.

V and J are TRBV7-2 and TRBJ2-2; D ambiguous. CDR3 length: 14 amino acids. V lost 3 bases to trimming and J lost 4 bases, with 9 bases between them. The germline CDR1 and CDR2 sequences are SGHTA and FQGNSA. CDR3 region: CASSFTSGTGELFF. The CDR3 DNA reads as TGTGCCAGCAGCTTTACTTCGGGCACCGGGGAGCTGTTTTTT. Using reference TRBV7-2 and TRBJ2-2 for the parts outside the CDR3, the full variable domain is GAGVSQSPSNKVTEKGKDVELRCDPISGHTALYWYRQSLGQGLEFLIYFQGNSAPDKSGLPSDRFSAERTGGSVSTLTIQRTQQEDSAVYLCASSFTSGTGELFFGEGSRLTVL.

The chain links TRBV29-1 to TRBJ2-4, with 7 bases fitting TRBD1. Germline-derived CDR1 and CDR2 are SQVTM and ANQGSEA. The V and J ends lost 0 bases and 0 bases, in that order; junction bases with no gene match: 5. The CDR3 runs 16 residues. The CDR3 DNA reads TGCAGCGTTGAAGAACGGGACAGTCTAGCCAAAAACATTCAGTACTTC. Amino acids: CSVEERDSLAKNIQYF.